This entry lists 9 T cell receptor beta chains sequenced from one sample in a study of cytomegalovirus exposure and HLA in healthy donors. Assay: immunoSEQ multiplex PCR; the TCRdb copy retains only in-frame clones and omits some. The data show some 150,000 clones, 88% seen once. The sample was PBMCs. The receptor set was obtained from a man aged 18 to 29 in good health and CMV-seronegative.

This clone was counted once. The chain links TRBV4-1 to TRBJ1-4; TRBD1 is a possible D gene (6 bases). The CDR3 has 15 amino acids. Germline V gives CDR1 MGHRA, CDR2 YSYEKL. V was pared by 3 bases and J by 6 bases, with 14 bases between. As DNA, the CDR3 is TGCGCCAGCAGCCAGGAGGACAGAAATTATGAAAAACTGTTTTTT. Translation gives CASSQEDRNYEKLFF.

The chain is built from TRBV6-9 and TRBJ2-1, with 11 bases aligning to TRBD2. CDR1 and CDR2 (germline): MNHGY, SVAAGI. V lost 6 bases to trimming and J lost 4 bases; unmatched junction nucleotides: 5. The CDR3 length is 15 residues. The CDR3 here is CASRRLAGHYNEQFF. The CDR3 coding sequence is TGTGCCAGCAGAAGACTAGCGGGGCATTACAATGAGCAGTTCTTC.

The chain links TRBV10-2 to TRBJ2-5; tentative D call: TRBD2 (5 bases). The CDR3 consists of 12 residues. Germline V lookup: CDR1 WSHSY, CDR2 SAAADI. Trimming cost V 8 bases and J 9 bases, with 16 bases left between them. The CDR3 DNA reads as TGCGCCAGCGGGCGGCCCCAGGAGGCCCAGTACTTC. Encoded protein: CASGRPQEAQYF.

The CDR3 sequence: CASRLLGGNTGELFF. DNA for the CDR3: TGTGCCAGCCGCCTATTGGGAGGGAACACCGGGGAGCTGTTTTTT. This sequence joins TRBV6-5 and TRBJ2-2; weak D call: TRBD2 (6 bases). From germline, CDR1 is MNHEY and CDR2 SVGAGI. The CDR3 sequence is 15 residues long. Trimming took 8 bases from V and 1 from J, leaving 14 bases between them.

The rearrangement uses TRBV4-3 and TRBJ2-1; 9 bases align to TRBD2. V trimming: 0 bases; J trimming: 6 bases; junction bases outside the gene matches: 15. The germline V gene encodes CDR1 LGHNA and CDR2 YSLEER. The CDR3 contains 19 residues. Here the CDR3 DNA reads TGCGCCAGCAGCCAAGAATGGGGTGAGGCGGGAGGGCCGGGCAATGAGCAGTTCTTC. Amino acids: CASSQEWGEAGGPGNEQFF.

The chain is built from TRBV11-2 and TRBJ2-1; 13 bases match TRBD2. The CDR3 runs 15 residues. Germline V gives CDR1 SGHAT, CDR2 FQNNGV. V gave up 4 bases and J gave up 6 bases; unmatched junction bases: 3. CDR3 DNA: TGTGCCAGCAGCTCGGGACTAGCGGGGTTCAATGAGCAGTTCTTC. It is translated as CASSSGLAGFNEQFF.

This chain uses TRBV6-5 with TRBJ2-2; D is ambiguous. This CDR3 region has 15 residues. Trimming removed 5 bases from V and 0 bases from J, with 10 bases in between. Germline-derived CDR1 and CDR2 are MNHEY and SVGAGI. The CDR3, as DNA: TGTGCCAGCAGTCTACAGATCACGAACACCGGGGAGCTGTTTTTT. Its translation is CASSLQITNTGELFF.

As for this clone: A read error may account for a junction end that differs from germline. V usage is TRBV2 and J usage is TRBJ2-1; D not certain. The CDR3 is 13 amino acids. CDR1 SNHLY and CDR2 FYNNEI come from the germline V gene. CDR3 region: CASNERSYNEQFF. The CDR3 bases are TGTGCCAGCAATGAACGGTCCTACAATGAGCAGTTCTTC. Full variable domain (remainder filled in from reference TRBV2 and TRBJ2-1): EPEVTQTPSHQVTQMGQEVILRCVPISNHLYFYWYRQILGQKVEFLVSFYNNEISEKSEIFDDQFSVERPDGSNFTLKIRSTKLEDSAMYFCASNERSYNEQFFGPGTRLTVL.

The J gene is TRBJ2-5, the V gene TRBV6-1; weak D call: TRBD2 (6 bases). The V gene's germline CDR1 is MNHNS and CDR2 SASEGT. Trimming cost V 1 base and J 2 bases, with 11 bases left between them. The CDR3 length is 15 residues. CDR3 loop: CASSEGIGTQETQYF. The CDR3, as DNA: TGTGCCAGCAGTGAAGGAATCGGGACTCAAGAGACCCAGTACTTC.